This paragraph covers one T cell receptor beta chain sequence. This receptor's antigen is unknown. Within one base of it there is no much larger clone, and no base qualities were kept. The sample's treatment or condition label, decoded: oral pan-JAK inhibitor, 5-10 mg twice daily. Peripheral blood and lesional scalp punch biopsies were obtained from patients with alopecia areata. After PBMCs were isolated by density centrifugation and stained for CD3, CD4 and CD8, a FACSAria was used to sort CD4+ and CD8+ T cells. This sample is drawn from a study of CD8+ T cells in alopecia areata (dated by TCRdb to between 2018 and 2020). Background on the whole study: The treated patients took part in an open-label pilot trial in which moderate-to-severe alopecia areata was treated with oral tofacitinib at 5 to 10 mg twice daily. Scalp tissue and sorted CD4+ and CD8+ peripheral blood T cells from patchy and totalis/universalis alopecia areata patients and from healthy controls were covered by human TCRbeta sequencing. Amplification of TCRbeta CDR3 regions was done by immunoSEQ multiplex PCR using 35 Vbeta forward primers and 13 Jbeta reverse primers. Patients received tofacitinib for 6 to 18 months and were then followed off drug for 6 months to check for delayed response and recurrence. In treated patients, disease severity was measured using the SALT score, which gives the percentage of scalp surface area affected. Scalp clonality was compared among normal scalp (n=4), patchy alopecia areata scalp (n=8), and alopecia totalis/universalis scalp (n=8). RNA was extracted with the PAXgene miRNA kit for fixed scalp, the miRNeasy kit for PBMCs, and the RNeasy kit for mouse skin. In both human patients and the C3H/HeJ mouse model, the study applied high-throughput TCRbeta sequencing to look at T cell clonal expansion in alopecia areata. Tofacitinib-treated patients had biopsies at baseline and at 4 and 24 weeks of treatment, with a later scalp biopsy in several patients. Results and caveats for the whole study, not just this receptor: Compared with normal scalp, lesional scalp, particularly in alopecia totalis/universalis, had higher clonality and more expanded CD8+ clones, which suggests antigenic drive. Many expanded lesional clones were found to persist in scalp and blood during tofacitinib treatment, and relapse after treatment cessation may be partly explained by this persistence. Scalp TCR repertoire analysis is complicated because resident alphabeta T cells in normal human skin are also sequenced, whereas mouse skin is dominated by gammadelta T cells. With tofacitinib, both scalp clonality and the number of expanded CD8+ clones among the top 100 scalp clones went down significantly. Because the treated cohort was small and included a single nonresponder, larger studies are needed to assess links between baseline CD8+ expansion and response. Compared with mice, TCR sequences shared between patients were less clear, possibly partly because of HLA diversity across the patient population.

The library was generated by the immunoSEQ multiplex PCR assay. RNA was extracted from all samples and reverse transcribed into cDNA, which served as template for TCR sequencing. SuperScript III was used to make first-strand cDNA, primed with a 2:1 mix of oligo-dT and random hexamers. A synthetic immune receptor repertoire was used to measure amplification bias, and any remaining bias was corrected computationally. The original pipeline was this. Raw reads were preprocessed for error removal, and CDR3 was defined according to IMGT conventions as running from the conserved cysteine to phenylalanine. To get clonality, Shannon entropy was normalized by log2 of the number of productive unique TCRs and the result was subtracted from 1. Whether each scalp clone was CD4 or CD8 was inferred by checking scalp TCRbeta sequences against the CD4 and CD8 repertoires from sorted blood. As stored in TCRdb, this immuneACCESS dataset retains in-frame rearrangements with V and J assigned. A fraction of the clones does not appear; measured against another copy, unresolved V genes explain less than half of the discrepancy, and the remainder lacks a known reason. The V and J calls and the clone size are those of that table, but D and trimming were determined from the DNA. The table for this sample lists about 64,000 clones; about 43% of them were counted only once. The ten largest clones capture about 20% of the sample.

The material sequenced was CD8+ T cells sorted from blood, taken at approximately week 36, from a patient treated with tofacitinib. The origin of this receptor is a human donor with alopecia areata.

Here is the DNA: TGTGCCAGCAGCGTTAGTGGCGAAAGCACAGATACGCAGTATTTT. It is translated as CASSVSGESTDTQYF. This chain joins TRBV7-9 to TRBJ2-3, with no confident D gene call. The V end loses 5 bases and the J end loses 0 bases, and a stretch of 12 bases separates them. From the cysteine through the phenylalanine, the CDR3 covers 15 amino acids. This entry keeps only the CDR3 DNA: 45 bases, framed from base 1. Based on the germline V gene (reference sequence), the CDR1 and CDR2 sequences are SEHNR and FQNEAQ. Outside the CDR3, residues come from the reference TRBV7-9 and TRBJ2-3 proteins, so the full variable domain is: DTGVSQNPRHKITKRGQNVTFRCDPISEHNRLYWYRQTLGQGPEFLTYFQNEAQLEKSRLLSDRFSAERPKGSFSTLEIQRTEQGDSAMYLCASSVSGESTDTQYFGPGTRLTVL.